This T cell receptor beta chain emerged from a study of blood T cell repertoires in COVID-19. Looking at the study overall: Donors in the United States, Italy and Spain gave samples during acute or convalescent COVID-19. The cDNA or gDNA used as material had been derived from T cells, B-cell-depleted T cells, or PBMCs.

This CDR3 comprises 18 residues. Germline V gene sequence: CDR1 SGHAT, CDR2 FQNNGV. Trimming pared 3 bases from V and 2 bases from J, leaving 22 bases between. The data were produced by immunoSEQ multiplex PCR, yet TCRdb's version contains in-frame clones alone and is incomplete. The table shows 200,000 to 300,000 clones, with around 87% occurring only once. The sequence derives from a woman aged 45-60 years with acute or convalescent COVID-19. The sample was peripheral blood. The genes are TRBV11-2 and TRBJ1-1, with a weak D call TRBD1 (6 bases). DNA for the CDR3: TGTGCCAGCAGCTTTAAGCCCCCGTTCGCCAGGGGCAACACTGAAGCTTTCTTT. Encoded protein: CASSFKPPFARGNTEAFF. The whole variable domain, remainder taken from reference TRBV11-2 and TRBJ1-1, is EAGVAQSPRYKIIEKRQSVAFWCNPISGHATLYWYQQILGQGPKLLIQFQNNGVVDDSQLPKDRFSAERLKGVDSTLKIQPAKLEDSAVYLCASSFKPPFARGNTEAFFGQGTRLTVV.